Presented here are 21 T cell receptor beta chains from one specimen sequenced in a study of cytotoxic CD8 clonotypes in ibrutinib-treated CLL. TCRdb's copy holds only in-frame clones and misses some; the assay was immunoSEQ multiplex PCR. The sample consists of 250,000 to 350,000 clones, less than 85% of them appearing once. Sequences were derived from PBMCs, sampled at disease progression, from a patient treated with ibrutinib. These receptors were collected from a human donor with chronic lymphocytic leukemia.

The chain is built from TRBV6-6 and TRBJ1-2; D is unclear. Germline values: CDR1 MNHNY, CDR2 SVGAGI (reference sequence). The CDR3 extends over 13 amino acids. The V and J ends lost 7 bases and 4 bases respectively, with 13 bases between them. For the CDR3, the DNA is TGTGCCAGCACGGGAAACGGACTCTATGGCTACACCTTC. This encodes CASTGNGLYGYTF.

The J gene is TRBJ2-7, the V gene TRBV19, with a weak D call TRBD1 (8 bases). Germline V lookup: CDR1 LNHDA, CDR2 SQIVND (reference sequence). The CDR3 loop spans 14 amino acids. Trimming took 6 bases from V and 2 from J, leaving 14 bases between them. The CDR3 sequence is CASRNRGGTYEQYF. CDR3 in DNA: TGTGCCAGTAGGAACAGGGGGGGGACCTACGAGCAGTACTTC.

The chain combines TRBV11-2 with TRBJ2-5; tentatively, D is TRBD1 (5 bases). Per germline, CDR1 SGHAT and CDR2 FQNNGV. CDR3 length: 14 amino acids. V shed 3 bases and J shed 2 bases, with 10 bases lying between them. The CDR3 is CASSLGLGQETQYF. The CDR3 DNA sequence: TGTGCCAGCAGCTTGGGGCTGGGTCAAGAGACCCAGTACTTC.

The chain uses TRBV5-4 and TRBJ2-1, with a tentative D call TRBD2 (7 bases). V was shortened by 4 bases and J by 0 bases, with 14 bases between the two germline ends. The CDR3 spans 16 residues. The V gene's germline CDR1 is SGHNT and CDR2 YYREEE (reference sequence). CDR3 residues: CASSHGGPHSYNEQFF. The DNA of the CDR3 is TGTGCCAGCAGCCACGGGGGGCCCCACTCCTACAATGAGCAGTTCTTC.

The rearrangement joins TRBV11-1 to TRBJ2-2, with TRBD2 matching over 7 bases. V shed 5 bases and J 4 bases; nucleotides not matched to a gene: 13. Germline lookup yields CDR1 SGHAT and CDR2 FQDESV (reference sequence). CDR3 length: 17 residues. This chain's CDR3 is CASSLGGGGGSTGELFF. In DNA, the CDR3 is TGTGCCAGCAGCCTAGGTGGAGGCGGGGGAAGCACCGGGGAGCTGTTTTTT.

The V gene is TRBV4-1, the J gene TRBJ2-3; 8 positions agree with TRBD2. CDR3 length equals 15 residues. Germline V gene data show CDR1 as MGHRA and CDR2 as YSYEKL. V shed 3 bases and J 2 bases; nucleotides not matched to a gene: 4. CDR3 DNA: TGCGCCAGCAGCCATACTAGCGGCCCCACAGATACGCAGTATTTT. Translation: CASSHTSGPTDTQYF.

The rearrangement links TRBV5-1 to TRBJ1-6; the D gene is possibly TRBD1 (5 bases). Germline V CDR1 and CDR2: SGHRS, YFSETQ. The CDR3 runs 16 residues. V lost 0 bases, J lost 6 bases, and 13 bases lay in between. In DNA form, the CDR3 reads TGCGCCAGCAGCTTGGCTGTTCGGGGGATTAATTCACCCCTCCACTTT. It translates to CASSLAVRGINSPLHF.

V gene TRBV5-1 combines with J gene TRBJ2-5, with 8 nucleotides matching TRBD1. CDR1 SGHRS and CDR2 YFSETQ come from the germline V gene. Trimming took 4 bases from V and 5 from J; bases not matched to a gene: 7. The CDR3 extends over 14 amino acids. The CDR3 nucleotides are TGCGCCAGCAGCACAAGCAGGGGGCTCGAGACCCAGTACTTC. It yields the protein CASSTSRGLETQYF.

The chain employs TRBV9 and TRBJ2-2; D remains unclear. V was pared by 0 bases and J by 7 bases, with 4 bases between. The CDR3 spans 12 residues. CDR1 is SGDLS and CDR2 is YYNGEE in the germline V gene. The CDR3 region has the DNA TGTGCCAGCAGCGTAGGATACGGGGAGCTGTTTTTT. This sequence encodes CASSVGYGELFF. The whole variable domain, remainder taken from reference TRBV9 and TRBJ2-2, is DSGVTQTPKHLITATGQRVTLRCSPRSGDLSVYWYQQSLDQGLQFLIQYYNGEERAKGNILERFSAQQFPDLHSELNLSSLELGDSALYFCASSVGYGELFFGEGSRLTVL.

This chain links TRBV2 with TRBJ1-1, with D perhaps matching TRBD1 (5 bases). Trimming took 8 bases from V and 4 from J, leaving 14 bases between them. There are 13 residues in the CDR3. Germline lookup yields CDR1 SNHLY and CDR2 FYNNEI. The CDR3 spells CASVRAPSTEAFF. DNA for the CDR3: TGTGCCAGCGTCAGGGCGCCGAGCACTGAAGCTTTCTTT.

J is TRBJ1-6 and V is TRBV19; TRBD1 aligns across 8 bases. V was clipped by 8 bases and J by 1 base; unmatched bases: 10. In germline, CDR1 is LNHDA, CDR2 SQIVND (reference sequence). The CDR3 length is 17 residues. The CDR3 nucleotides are TGTGCCAGTCGGGACCTGACAGGGGCATCCTATAATTCACCCCTCCACTTT. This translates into CASRDLTGASYNSPLHF.

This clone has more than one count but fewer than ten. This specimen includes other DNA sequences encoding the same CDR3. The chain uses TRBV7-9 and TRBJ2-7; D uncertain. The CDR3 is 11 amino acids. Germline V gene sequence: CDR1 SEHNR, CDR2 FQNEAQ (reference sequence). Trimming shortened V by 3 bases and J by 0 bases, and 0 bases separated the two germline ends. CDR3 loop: CASSFSYEQYF. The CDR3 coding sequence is TGTGCCAGCAGCTTCTCCTACGAGCAGTACTTC.

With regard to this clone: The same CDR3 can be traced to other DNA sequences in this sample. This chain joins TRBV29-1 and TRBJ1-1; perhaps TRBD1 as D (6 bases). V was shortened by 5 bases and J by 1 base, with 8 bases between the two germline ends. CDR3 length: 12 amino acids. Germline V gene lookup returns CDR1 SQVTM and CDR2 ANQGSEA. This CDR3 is CSVRRGNTEAFF. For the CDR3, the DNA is TGCAGCGTTCGCAGGGGGAACACTGAAGCTTTCTTT.

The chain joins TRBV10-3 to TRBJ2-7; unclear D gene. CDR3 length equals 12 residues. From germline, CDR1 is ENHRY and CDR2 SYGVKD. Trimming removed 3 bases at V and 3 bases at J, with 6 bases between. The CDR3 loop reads CAISEPFYEQYF. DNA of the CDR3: TGTGCCATCAGTGAACCATTCTACGAGCAGTACTTC.

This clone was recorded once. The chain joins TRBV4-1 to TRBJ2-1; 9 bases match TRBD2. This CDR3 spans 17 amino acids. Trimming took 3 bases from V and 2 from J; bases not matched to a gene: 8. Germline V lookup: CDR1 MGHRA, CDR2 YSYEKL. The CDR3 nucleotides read TGCGCCAGCAGCCACCTCTTCGGCGGGGGGGCCTACAATGAGCAGTTCTTC. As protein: CASSHLFGGGAYNEQFF.

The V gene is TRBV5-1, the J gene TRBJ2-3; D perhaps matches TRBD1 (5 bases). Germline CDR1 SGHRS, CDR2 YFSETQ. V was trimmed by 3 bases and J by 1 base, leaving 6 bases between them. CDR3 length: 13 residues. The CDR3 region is CASSWGRTDTQYF. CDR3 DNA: TGCGCCAGCAGCTGGGGCCGCACAGATACGCAGTATTTT.

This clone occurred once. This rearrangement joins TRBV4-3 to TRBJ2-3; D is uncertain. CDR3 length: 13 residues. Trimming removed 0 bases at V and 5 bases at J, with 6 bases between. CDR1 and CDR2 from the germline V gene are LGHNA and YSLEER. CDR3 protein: CASSQDREDTQYF. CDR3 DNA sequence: TGCGCCAGCAGCCAAGATAGGGAAGATACGCAGTATTTT.

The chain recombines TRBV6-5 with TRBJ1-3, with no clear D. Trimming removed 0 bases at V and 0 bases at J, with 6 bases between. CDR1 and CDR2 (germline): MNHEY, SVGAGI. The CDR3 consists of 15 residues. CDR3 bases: TGTGCCAGCAGTTACTCTCCCAGCTCTGGAAACACCATATATTTT. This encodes CASSYSPSSGNTIYF.

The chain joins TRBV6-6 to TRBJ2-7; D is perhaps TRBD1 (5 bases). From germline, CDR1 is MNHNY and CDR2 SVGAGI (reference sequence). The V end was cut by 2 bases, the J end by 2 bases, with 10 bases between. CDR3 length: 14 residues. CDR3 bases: TGTGCCAGCAGTTACGACAGAGCTACCTACGAGCAGTACTTC. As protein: CASSYDRATYEQYF.

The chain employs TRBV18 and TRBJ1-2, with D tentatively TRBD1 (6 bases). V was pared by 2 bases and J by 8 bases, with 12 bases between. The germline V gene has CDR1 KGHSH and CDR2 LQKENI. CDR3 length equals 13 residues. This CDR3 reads CASSPGGARGYTF. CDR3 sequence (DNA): TGTGCCAGCTCACCAGGGGGGGCGCGCGGCTACACCTTC.

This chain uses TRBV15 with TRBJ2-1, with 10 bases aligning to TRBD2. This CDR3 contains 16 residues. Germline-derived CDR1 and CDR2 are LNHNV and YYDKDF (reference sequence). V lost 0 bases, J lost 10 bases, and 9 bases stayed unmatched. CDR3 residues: CATSRDRLAGEGEQFF. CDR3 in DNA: TGTGCCACCAGCAGAGATAGGCTAGCGGGAGAGGGAGAGCAGTTCTTC.